This T cell receptor beta chain was captured by sequencing in a study of tumor-infiltrating lymphocytes in localized non-small cell lung cancer. Across the whole study: Several tumor histologies, both smoking statuses, and some post-neoadjuvant chemotherapy samples were included.

Whole-study findings and limits: IM1 and IM2 tumors showed no difference in T-cell fraction.

Remarks on this clone: Antigen specificity is unknown.

Assay: immunoSEQ multiplex PCR; the TCRdb copy retains only in-frame clones and omits some. The sample yields about 14,000 clones, roughly 75% seen once. The CDR3 spans 15 residues. Germline lookup yields CDR1 LNHDA and CDR2 SQIVND (reference sequence). Trimming pared 7 bases from V and 4 bases from J, leaving 18 bases between. The specimen sequenced was lung tumor tissue. V and J are TRBV19 and TRBJ2-3; D is ambiguous. This clonotype originated in a human donor with non-small cell lung cancer. The CDR3 DNA reads TGTGCCAGTACGGGCTTGCTGGGATCGTCAGATACGCAGTATTTT. Protein: CASTGLLGSSDTQYF.